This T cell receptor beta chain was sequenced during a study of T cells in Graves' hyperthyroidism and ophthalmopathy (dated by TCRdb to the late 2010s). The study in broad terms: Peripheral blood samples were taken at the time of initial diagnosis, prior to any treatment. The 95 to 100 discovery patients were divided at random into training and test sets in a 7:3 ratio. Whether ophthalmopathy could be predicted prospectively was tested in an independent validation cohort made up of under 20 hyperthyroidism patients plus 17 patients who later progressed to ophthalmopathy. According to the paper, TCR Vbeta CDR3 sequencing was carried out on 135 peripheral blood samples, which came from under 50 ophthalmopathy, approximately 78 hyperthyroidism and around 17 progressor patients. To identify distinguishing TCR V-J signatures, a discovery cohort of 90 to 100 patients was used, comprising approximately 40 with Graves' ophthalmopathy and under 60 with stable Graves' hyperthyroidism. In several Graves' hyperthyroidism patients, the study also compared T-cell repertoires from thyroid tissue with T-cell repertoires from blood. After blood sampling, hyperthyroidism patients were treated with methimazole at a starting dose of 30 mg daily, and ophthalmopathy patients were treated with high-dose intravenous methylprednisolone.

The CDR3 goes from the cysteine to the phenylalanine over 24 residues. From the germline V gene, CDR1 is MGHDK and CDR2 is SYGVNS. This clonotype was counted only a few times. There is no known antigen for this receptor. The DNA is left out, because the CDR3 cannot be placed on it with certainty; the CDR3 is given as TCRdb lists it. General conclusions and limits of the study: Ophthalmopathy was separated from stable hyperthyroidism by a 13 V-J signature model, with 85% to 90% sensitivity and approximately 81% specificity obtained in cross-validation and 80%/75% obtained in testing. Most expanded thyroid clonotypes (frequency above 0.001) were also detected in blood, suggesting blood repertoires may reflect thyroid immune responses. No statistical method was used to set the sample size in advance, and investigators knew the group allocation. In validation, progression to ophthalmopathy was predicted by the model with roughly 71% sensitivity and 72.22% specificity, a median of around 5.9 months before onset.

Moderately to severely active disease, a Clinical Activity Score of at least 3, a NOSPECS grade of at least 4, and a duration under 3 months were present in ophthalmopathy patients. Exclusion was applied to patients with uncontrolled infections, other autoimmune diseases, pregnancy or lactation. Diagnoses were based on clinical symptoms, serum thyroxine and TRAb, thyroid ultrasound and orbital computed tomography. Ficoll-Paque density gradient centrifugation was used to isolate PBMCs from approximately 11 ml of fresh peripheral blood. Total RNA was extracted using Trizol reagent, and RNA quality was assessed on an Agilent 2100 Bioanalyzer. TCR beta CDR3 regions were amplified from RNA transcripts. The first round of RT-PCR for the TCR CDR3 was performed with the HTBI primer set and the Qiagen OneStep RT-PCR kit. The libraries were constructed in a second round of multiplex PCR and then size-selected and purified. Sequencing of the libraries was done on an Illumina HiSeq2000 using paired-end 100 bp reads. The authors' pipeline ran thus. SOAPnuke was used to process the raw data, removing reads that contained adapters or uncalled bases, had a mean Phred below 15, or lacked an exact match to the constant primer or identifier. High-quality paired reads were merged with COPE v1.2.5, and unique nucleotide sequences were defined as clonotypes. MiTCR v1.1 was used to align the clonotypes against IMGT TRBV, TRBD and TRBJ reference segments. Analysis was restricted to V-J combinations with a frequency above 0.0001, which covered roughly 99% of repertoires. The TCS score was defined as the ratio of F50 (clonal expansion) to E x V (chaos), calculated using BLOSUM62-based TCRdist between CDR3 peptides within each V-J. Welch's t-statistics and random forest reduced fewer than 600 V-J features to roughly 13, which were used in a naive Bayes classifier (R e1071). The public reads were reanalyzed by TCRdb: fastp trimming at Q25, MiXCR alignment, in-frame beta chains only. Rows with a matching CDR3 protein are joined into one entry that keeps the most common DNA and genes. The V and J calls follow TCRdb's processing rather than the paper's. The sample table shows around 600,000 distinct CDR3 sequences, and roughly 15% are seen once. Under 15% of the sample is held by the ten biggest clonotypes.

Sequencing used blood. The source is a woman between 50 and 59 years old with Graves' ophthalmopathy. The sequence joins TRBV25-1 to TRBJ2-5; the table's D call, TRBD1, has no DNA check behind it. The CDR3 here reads CASSDIGGSLRRPSTSAATETQYF.